The sequence of this TCR beta chain was determined in a study of CD8+ T cells in alopecia areata. General study results and limits: Especially in alopecia totalis/universalis, lesional scalp showed greater clonality than normal scalp did. Normal skin's resident alphabeta T cells are sequenced alongside lesional scalp T cells.

RNA, once extracted, was reverse transcribed into cDNA for use as the sequencing template. Produced via immunoSEQ multiplex PCR; TCRdb's table is partial and in-frame only. The table lists 25,000 to 35,000 clones, more than 55% of them singletons. A remark on this clone: Its specificity is not known.

The germline V and J ends were trimmed by 3 bases and 7 bases, with 10 bases remaining between them. The CDR3 runs to 13 residues. Germline V gene data show CDR1 as MGHRA and CDR2 as YSYEKL. The investigators collected lesional scalp punch biopsies and peripheral blood from alopecia areata patients. Cell sorting was applied to PBMCs, and CD4+ and CD8+ T cells were collected. The sample comprised NKG2D-high CD8+ T cells sorted from blood. V usage is TRBV4-1 and J usage is TRBJ1-5, with D perhaps TRBD1 (5 bases). The TCR comes from a human donor with alopecia areata. The chain's CDR3 is CASSHSGGQPQHF. DNA for the CDR3: TGCGCCAGCAGCCACTCGGGGGGGCAGCCCCAGCATTTT.